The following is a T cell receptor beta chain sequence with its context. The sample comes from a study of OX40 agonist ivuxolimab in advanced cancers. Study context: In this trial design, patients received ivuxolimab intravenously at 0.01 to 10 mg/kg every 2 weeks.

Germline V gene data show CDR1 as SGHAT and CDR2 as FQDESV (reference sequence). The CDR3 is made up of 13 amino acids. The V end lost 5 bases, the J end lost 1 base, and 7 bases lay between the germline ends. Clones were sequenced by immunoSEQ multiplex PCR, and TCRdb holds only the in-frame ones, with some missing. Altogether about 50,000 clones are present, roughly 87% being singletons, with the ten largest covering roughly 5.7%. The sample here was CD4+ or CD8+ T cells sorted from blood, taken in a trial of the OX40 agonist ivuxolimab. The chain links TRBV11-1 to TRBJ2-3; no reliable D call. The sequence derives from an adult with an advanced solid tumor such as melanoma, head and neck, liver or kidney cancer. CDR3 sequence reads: CASSHSRTDTQYF. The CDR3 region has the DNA TGTGCCAGCAGCCATAGCCGCACAGATACGCAGTATTTT. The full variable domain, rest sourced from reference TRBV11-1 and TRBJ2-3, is EAEVAQSPRYKITEKSQAVAFWCDPISGHATLYWYRQILGQGPELLVQFQDESVVDDSQLPKDRFSAERLKGVDSTLKIQPAELGDSAMYLCASSHSRTDTQYFGPGTRLTVL.